This T cell receptor beta chain originates from a study of neurological immune-mediated disorders. This CDR3 has 15 amino acids. V dropped 3 bases and J dropped 2; count of bases not matched to a gene: 7. CDR1 and CDR2 from the germline V gene are DFQATT and SNEGSKA (reference sequence). This clonotype was found many times. Synthesis of cDNA was accomplished via 5'RACE employing 10-nucleotide random UMIs. Via MiXCR, TCRdb re-called the 5' RACE reads, giving one row per CDR3 protein. Seen here are tens of thousands of distinct CDR3 sequences, approximately 15% observed once, and the top ten hold roughly 14%.

The V gene is TRBV20-1, the J gene TRBJ2-3, with 8 bases matching TRBD2. The sequencing input was PBMCs. The sequence derives from a female donor with HTLV-1-associated myelopathy (HAM/TSP). CDR3 nucleotide sequence: TGCAGTGCTAGCCAATCCGGGGGGGCCACAGATACGCAGTATTTT. Translated: CSASQSGGATDTQYF.